This T cell receptor beta chain was profiled in a study of shared clonotypes between healthy human individuals. Findings and limits, study-wide: Against clonotypes common to all four donors, non-shared ones had lower generation probabilities.

As concerns this clone: Its cognate antigen is unknown.

CDR1 and CDR2 (germline): SNHLY, FYNNEI. The CDR3 runs to 15 residues. After removal of 7 bases from V and 0 bases from J, the junction contained 6 bases not matched to a gene. Clones were sequenced by immunoSEQ multiplex PCR, and TCRdb holds only the in-frame ones, with some missing. The sample gives more than 550,000 clones, less than 95% of which show up once; less than 40% is in the top ten. The V gene is TRBV2, the J gene TRBJ2-1, with TRBD2 matching over 7 bases. The TCR originated in a man in his late teens or twenties in good health. Some clones in this sample may be carry-over from other donors' samples. The sample consisted of memory CD8+ T cells from PBMCs. Subset: CD45RO+ cells pooled with CCR7-negative TemRA cells. CDR3 DNA sequence: TGTGCCAGCATGACTAGCCGAAACTCCTACAATGAGCAGTTCTTC. The encoded protein is CASMTSRNSYNEQFF.